These T cell receptor beta chains were read from a single sample in a study of T cells in Graves' hyperthyroidism and ophthalmopathy. TCRdb reprocessed the multiplex PCR reads via MiXCR and lists one record per CDR3 protein. This repertoire shows 400,000 to 600,000 distinct CDR3 sequences, roughly 20% found once; its top ten account for more than 20%. Sequenced material: blood. These receptors came from a man between 18 and 29 years old with Graves' hyperthyroidism. Both conserved end residues are part of each CDR3. The D gene is left open where the match is weak. Only some rows state a clone size, as once, few, many or a class for expanded clones.

clone_size: few; d_call: NA; v_call: TRBV4-1; j_call: TRBJ2-7; cdr3_nt: TGCGCCAGCAGCCAAGGCCTCTTGGCAGGGAGCTCCTACGAGCAGTACTTC; cdr3_aa: CASSQGLLAGSSYEQYF
clone_size: NA; d_call: TRBD2; v_call: TRBV12-3/TRBV12-4; j_call: TRBJ2-2; cdr3_nt: TGTGCCAGCAGCCGGGGACTAGCGGGAGCCACCGGGGAGCTGTTTTTT; cdr3_aa: CASSRGLAGATGELFF
clone_size: many; d_call: NA; v_call: TRBV6-1; j_call: TRBJ1-5; cdr3_nt: TGTGCCAGCAGTGACTCAGGGGGCAATCAGCCCCAGCATTTT; cdr3_aa: CASSDSGGNQPQHF
clone_size: NA; d_call: NA; v_call: TRBV28; j_call: TRBJ1-5; cdr3_nt: TGTGCCAGCAGAAAAACCCAGGGGACGGGGCAGCCCCAGCATTTT; cdr3_aa: CASRKTQGTGQPQHF
clone_size: many; d_call: NA; v_call: TRBV20-1; j_call: TRBJ1-1; cdr3_nt: TGCAGTGCTAGCCCTGATACCGGGACAATACCCGACACTGAAGCTTTCTTT; cdr3_aa: CSASPDTGTIPDTEAFF
clone_size: few; d_call: NA; v_call: TRBV4-2; j_call: TRBJ1-2; cdr3_nt: TGTGCCAGCAGCCAGGACAGTTGGGCTAACTATGGCTACACCTTC; cdr3_aa: CASSQDSWANYGYTF
clone_size: once; d_call: NA; v_call: TRBV19; j_call: TRBJ1-5; cdr3_nt: TGTGCCAGTAGTATTCTGACTAATCAGCCCCAGCATTTT; cdr3_aa: CASSILTNQPQHF
clone_size: NA; d_call: NA; v_call: TRBV18; j_call: TRBJ2-7; cdr3_nt: TGTGCCAGCAGTTACTCGGCGGAGCGCTCCTACGAGCAGTACTTC; cdr3_aa: CASSYSAERSYEQYF
clone_size: many; d_call: NA; v_call: TRBV7-8; j_call: TRBJ2-4; cdr3_nt: TGTGCCAGCAGTTTAGGAGGCCGTAAAAACATTCAGTACTTC; cdr3_aa: CASSLGGRKNIQYF
clone_size: many; d_call: NA; v_call: TRBV6-1; j_call: TRBJ1-5; cdr3_nt: TGTGCCAGCAGTGAAAATAGGGCAAGCAATCAGCCCCAGCATTTT; cdr3_aa: CASSENRASNQPQHF